The 10 T cell receptor beta chains presented below share a single source sample, sequenced in a study of blood T cell repertoires in COVID-19. The data were produced by immunoSEQ multiplex PCR, yet TCRdb's version contains in-frame clones alone and is incomplete. The data contain over 450,000 clones, 70% to 90% of them singletons. Material: peripheral blood. The receptors originated from a woman between 50 and 59 years old with COVID-19, enrolled during active disease.

This chain connects TRBV3-1 (or the pseudogene TRBV3-2) to TRBJ1-1; tentatively, D is TRBD1 (6 bases). The CDR3 covers 14 residues. Trimming stripped 7 bases from V and 10 bases from J, with 22 bases between. Germline V lookup: CDR1 LGHDT, CDR2 YNNKEL (reference sequence). CDR3 nucleotide sequence: TGTGCCAGCACCGAAGCGGGGGGGGCGCGGGTAGCTTTCTTT. Amino acid sequence: CASTEAGGARVAFF.

In regard to this clone: The junction shows a germline mismatch at one end, possibly a read error. The chain employs TRBV9 and TRBJ1-4, with TRBD1 matching over 7 bases. The germline V gene has CDR1 SGDLS and CDR2 YYNGEE. The CDR3 contains 15 residues. CDR3 bases: TGTGCCAGCATCGAACGCACAGGGGCTAAAGAAAAACTGTTTTTT. Its translation: CASIERTGAKEKLFF.

This chain connects TRBV6-5 to TRBJ1-2; maybe TRBD1 (6 bases). V dropped 4 bases and J dropped 8 bases, with 17 bases sitting between them. The germline V gene has CDR1 MNHEY and CDR2 SVGAGI. This CDR3 has 14 amino acids. CDR3 DNA sequence: TGTGCCAGCAGTTCATACGGGACACCTCTCGGCTACACCTTC. Amino acids: CASSSYGTPLGYTF.

This chain joins TRBV14 and TRBJ1-1; D gene ambiguous. Trimming removed 4 bases at V and 5 bases at J, with 11 bases between. CDR1 SGHDN and CDR2 FVKESK come from the germline V gene. The CDR3 extends over 13 amino acids. CDR3 bases: TGTGCCAGCAGCCTCCTCTCGCGGACTGAAGCTTTCTTT. Amino acids: CASSLLSRTEAFF.

The CDR3 protein is CATWGGGGYTF. The CDR3 coding sequence is TGTGCCACCTGGGGGGGAGGTGGCTACACCTTC. The V gene is TRBV27, the J gene TRBJ1-2, with D possibly being TRBD1 (5 bases). The CDR3 length is 11 residues. Germline V gene data show CDR1 as MNHEY and CDR2 as SMNVEV (reference sequence). The V and J ends lost 10 bases and 7 bases respectively, with 13 bases between them.

The chain combines TRBV7-9 with TRBJ1-1; D gene ambiguous. Germline CDR1 SEHNR, CDR2 FQNEAQ (reference sequence). This CDR3 comprises 12 residues. V was clipped by 5 bases and J by 5 bases, with 9 bases between them. The CDR3 sequence is CASSPPATEAFF. The CDR3 nucleotides are TGTGCCAGCAGCCCCCCCGCGACTGAAGCTTTCTTT.

This rearrangement joins TRBV7-6 to TRBJ1-1, with D unresolved. Trimming removed 4 bases at V and 1 base at J, with 16 bases between. The CDR3 is 16 amino acids. The germline CDR1 and CDR2 sequences are SGHVS and FNYEAQ. The CDR3, as DNA: TGTGCCAGCAGCTCCCTACTGAGCGGCGGGAACACTGAAGCTTTCTTT. As protein: CASSSLLSGGNTEAFF.

The genes are TRBV29-1 and TRBJ2-7; the D gene is possibly TRBD2 (6 bases). The CDR3 is made up of 14 amino acids. CDR1 SQVTM and CDR2 ANQGSEA come from the germline V gene. V gave up 4 bases and J gave up 5 bases, with 18 bases separating them. The CDR3 loop reads CSVVRRDGGNEQYF. CDR3 nucleotide sequence: TGCAGCGTTGTGAGGAGGGACGGAGGCAACGAGCAGTACTTC.

The chain employs TRBV5-6 and TRBJ2-7, with 8 bases fitting TRBD1. The ends lost 2 bases at V and 5 bases at J; junction bases unmatched: 12. The CDR3 length is 16 residues. The germline gives CDR1 SGHDT, CDR2 YYEEEE. The CDR3 loop reads CASSFLDRVEGNEQYF. The CDR3 nucleotides are TGTGCCAGCAGCTTCCTGGACAGGGTGGAGGGGAACGAGCAGTACTTC.

The chain carries TRBV5-1 and TRBJ2-5; 9 bases fit TRBD2. Germline V gives CDR1 SGHRS, CDR2 YFSETQ. V gave up 3 bases and J gave up 0 bases; unmatched junction bases: 0. This CDR3 is built from 14 residues. CDR3 protein: CASSSSGDQETQYF. CDR3 in DNA: TGCGCCAGCAGCTCTAGCGGGGACCAAGAGACCCAGTACTTC.